A single sample is the source of the 32 T cell receptor beta chains below, sequenced in a study of blood T cell repertoires in COVID-19. Here immunoSEQ multiplex PCR was the method, and the copy in TCRdb shows in-frame clones only, minus some. The table lists about 130,000 clones, around 80% of them singletons, with under 4.5% in the top ten. The sequenced sample was peripheral blood. The receptor set was obtained from a woman aged 50 to 60 with acute or convalescent COVID-19.

V usage is TRBV14 and J usage is TRBJ2-7; possible D gene TRBD1, 6 bases. Deletions cut 4 bases from V and 3 bases from J, with 10 bases between. This CDR3 has 13 amino acids. The germline V gene has CDR1 SGHDN and CDR2 FVKESK. The CDR3 spells CASSLTDSYEQYF. Here the CDR3 DNA reads TGTGCCAGCAGCCTAACGGACAGCTACGAGCAGTACTTC.

The chain has TRBV6-5 and TRBJ2-5, with 9 bases lining up with TRBD1. Trimming took 8 bases from V and 2 from J; bases not matched to a gene: 3. CDR3 size: 13 residues. Per germline, CDR1 MNHEY and CDR2 SVGAGI. The CDR3 loop is CASWDREQETQYF. The CDR3 DNA follows: TGTGCCAGCTGGGACAGGGAACAAGAGACCCAGTACTTC.

The chain combines TRBV9 with TRBJ2-2, with TRBD1 identical over 11 bases. The trim removed 3 bases at V and 0 bases at J, leaving 7 bases unmatched. This CDR3 has 18 amino acids. The germline gives CDR1 SGDLS, CDR2 YYNGEE. The CDR3 here is CASSARTGGFTNTGELFF. The CDR3 region has the DNA TGTGCCAGCAGCGCCAGGACAGGGGGCTTTACGAACACCGGGGAGCTGTTTTTT.

CDR3 DNA: TGTGCCAGCAGCTTAGCCGGGATCGATGGCTACACCTTC. It yields the protein CASSLAGIDGYTF. The rearrangement uses TRBV11-2 and TRBJ1-2; the D is unclear. This CDR3 region has 13 residues. Deletions cut 1 base from V and 6 bases from J, with 9 bases between. Germline V gives CDR1 SGHAT, CDR2 FQNNGV.

This clone turned up a few times. The chain uses TRBV18 and TRBJ1-5; D not resolved. The ends were cut back, 4 bases at V and 0 bases at J, with 22 bases in the middle. CDR3 size: 19 residues. Per the germline V gene, CDR1 is KGHSH and CDR2 is LQKENI. The CDR3 here is CASSLREGPGFHSNQPQHF. CDR3 nucleotides: TGTGCCAGCTCACTCCGTGAGGGCCCCGGATTTCATAGCAATCAGCCCCAGCATTTT.

The chain has TRBV7-2 and TRBJ2-5; D is perhaps TRBD1 (6 bases). The CDR3 is 14 residues long. The germline V gene encodes CDR1 SGHTA and CDR2 FQGNSA. Trimming stripped 4 bases from V and 13 bases from J, with 22 bases between. The CDR3 DNA sequence: TGTGCCAGCAGCTCCATGGACAGCCGGGTGAGGCCGTACTTC. This codes for CASSSMDSRVRPYF.

V is TRBV6-5 and J is TRBJ1-3; D remains unclear. Between the trimmed V and J ends, which lost 6 bases and 7 bases, there was a span of 13 bases. The CDR3 is made up of 13 amino acids. Germline loops: CDR1 MNHEY, CDR2 SVGAGI. Here the CDR3 DNA reads TGTGCCAGCAGCCTACTTAAGTGGAACACCATATATTTT. This sequence encodes CASSLLKWNTIYF.

For this clone: At one end the junction does not follow the germline gene, possibly because of a read error. Other DNA sequences in this specimen translate into the identical CDR3. J is TRBJ1-6 and V is TRBV6-1, with no clear D. The germline gives CDR1 MNHNS, CDR2 SASEGT. This CDR3 spans 15 amino acids. DNA of the CDR3: TGTGCCAGCAGTGAAAATGCCTACGTTTATTCACCCCTCCACTTC. This sequence encodes CASSENAYVYSPLHF.

This chain connects TRBV5-1 to TRBJ2-2; 9 bases fit TRBD2. In germline, CDR1 is SGHRS, CDR2 YFSETQ. J was trimmed by 1 base and V by 5 bases; bases with no gene match: 3. The CDR3 is made up of 15 amino acids. The CDR3 sequence: CASRRLAENTGELFF. DNA of the CDR3: TGCGCCAGCAGAAGACTAGCGGAGAACACCGGGGAGCTGTTTTTT.

The V call is TRBV2, the J call TRBJ2-5, with TRBD1 matching over 8 bases. CDR1 is SNHLY and CDR2 is FYNNEI in the germline V gene. The junction had 5 bases not matched to a gene; V was cut back by 8 bases and J by 3 bases. The CDR3 loop spans 13 amino acids. The CDR3 coding sequence is TGTGCCAGCGCGGGGACAGGTAAAGAGACCCAGTACTTC. Its protein product is CASAGTGKETQYF.

The V call is TRBV29-1, the J call TRBJ2-1, with a tentative D call TRBD1 (6 bases). The V gene's germline CDR1 is SQVTM and CDR2 ANQGSEA. V lost 3 bases and J 6 bases, leaving 18 bases between the germline ends. There are 15 residues in the CDR3. This CDR3 is CSVDPSLEGGNEQFF. The CDR3, as DNA: TGCAGCGTTGATCCCTCTCTCGAAGGGGGCAATGAGCAGTTCTTC.

For the CDR3, the DNA is TGTGCCAGCAGTTCGGCAGGGGTTACGAGAACTGAAGCTTTCTTT. Residues: CASSSAGVTRTEAFF. The V call is TRBV6-5, the J call TRBJ1-1; TRBD1 is a possible D gene (6 bases). With 4 bases removed from V and 5 bases from J, the gap between germline ends came to 17 bases. Germline-derived CDR1 and CDR2 are MNHEY and SVGAGI. The CDR3 has 15 residues.

This chain joins TRBV2 and TRBJ1-1, with D unclear. V dropped 7 bases and J dropped 0 bases, with 9 bases sitting between them. The CDR3 has 13 amino acids. Germline values: CDR1 SNHLY, CDR2 FYNNEI. The CDR3 sequence: CASMWQMNTEAFF. As DNA, the CDR3 is TGTGCCAGCATGTGGCAGATGAACACTGAAGCTTTCTTT.

The rearrangement uses TRBV9 and TRBJ2-1; a possible D gene is TRBD1 (5 bases). Germline loops: CDR1 SGDLS, CDR2 YYNGEE. Trimming pared 0 bases from V and 4 bases from J, leaving 14 bases between. The CDR3 runs to 16 residues. CDR3 amino acids: CASSVASQGTYNEQFF. CDR3 nucleotide sequence: TGTGCCAGCAGCGTAGCTTCCCAGGGTACTTACAATGAGCAGTTCTTC.

The chain employs TRBV29-1 and TRBJ2-1, with 11 bases identical to TRBD2. Germline V gene sequence: CDR1 SQVTM, CDR2 ANQGSEA. Trimming removed 4 bases from V and 6 bases from J; junction bases left unmatched: 8. The CDR3 length is 15 residues. The DNA of the CDR3 is TGCAGCGTTGTTTCGGGACTAGCGGCGTTCAATGAGCAGTTCTTC. Protein product: CSVVSGLAAFNEQFF.

J is TRBJ2-5 and V is TRBV11-2; 8 nucleotides agree with TRBD2. The CDR3 contains 16 residues. The J segment lost 9 bases and the V segment lost 3 bases, leaving 15 bases of the junction unmatched. Germline assignment: CDR1 SGHAT and CDR2 FQNNGV. CDR3 in amino acids: CASSFSSTGTSSAQYF. CDR3 sequence (DNA): TGTGCCAGCAGCTTTAGTTCCACGGGGACTAGTTCGGCCCAGTACTTC.

This clone was observed a single time. The CDR3 here is CASSRSWKGTGSYEQYF. In DNA form, the CDR3 reads TGTGCCAGTAGTAGGTCTTGGAAAGGGACAGGCTCCTACGAGCAGTACTTC. The gene calls are TRBV19 and TRBJ2-7; 8 bases map to TRBD1. CDR1 LNHDA and CDR2 SQIVND come from the germline V gene (reference sequence). Trimming removed 4 bases from V and 0 bases from J; junction bases left unmatched: 11. CDR3 length: 17 amino acids. The entire variable domain, with the rest obtained from reference TRBV19 and TRBJ2-7, is as follows: DGGITQSPKYLFRKEGQNVTLSCEQNLNHDAMYWYRQDPGQGLRLIYYSQIVNDFQKGDIAEGYSVSREKKESFPLTVTSAQKNPTAFYLCASSRSWKGTGSYEQYFGPGTRLTVT.

The V and J genes are TRBV7-8 and TRBJ2-5, with D maybe TRBD2 (6 bases). Germline V lookup: CDR1 SGHVS, CDR2 FQNEAQ. Trimming cost V 0 bases and J 5 bases, with 10 bases left between them. The CDR3 length is 14 residues. The CDR3 spells CASSLAGSVETQYF. The DNA of the CDR3 is TGTGCCAGCAGCTTAGCCGGGAGCGTGGAGACCCAGTACTTC.

The chain carries TRBV5-1 and TRBJ2-2, with TRBD1 matching 8 bases. Germline-derived CDR1 and CDR2 are SGHRS and YFSETQ. V dropped 4 bases and J dropped 4; count of bases not matched to a gene: 6. This CDR3 has 15 residues. CDR3 region: CASSARGPSTGELFF. CDR3 in DNA: TGCGCCAGCAGCGCCAGGGGGCCGAGCACCGGGGAGCTGTTTTTT.

V usage is TRBV10-1 and J usage is TRBJ1-5, with D perhaps TRBD1 (6 bases). Germline V gives CDR1 WNHNN, CDR2 SYGVQD (reference sequence). Trimming removed 4 bases from V and 3 bases from J, with 7 bases in between. CDR3 length: 13 residues. The CDR3 reads CASSGGPNQPQHF. The CDR3 region has the DNA TGCGCCAGCAGTGGGGGGCCCAATCAGCCCCAGCATTTT.

V is TRBV7-3 and J is TRBJ1-2; the match to TRBD1 covers 7 bases. The trim removed 5 bases at V and 4 bases at J, leaving 7 bases unmatched. This CDR3 is built from 14 residues. CDR1 and CDR2 (germline): SGHTA, FQGTGA. DNA for the CDR3: TGTGCCAGCAGCCCCACGGAGGGGGCCTATGGCTACACCTTC. Amino acids: CASSPTEGAYGYTF.

V and J are TRBV25-1 and TRBJ1-1; 8 nucleotides agree with TRBD1. The CDR3 runs to 14 residues. The V and J ends lost 5 bases and 5 bases, in that order; junction bases with no gene match: 7. Germline CDR1 is MGHDK and CDR2 is SYGVNS. CDR3 in DNA: TGTGCCAGCAGTTCGGACAGGGTGAGGACTGAAGCTTTCTTT. Protein: CASSSDRVRTEAFF.

The chain has TRBV5-1 and TRBJ1-3; D is ambiguous. Germline V lookup: CDR1 SGHRS, CDR2 YFSETQ. Trimming took 3 bases from V and 0 from J, leaving 10 bases between them. The CDR3 totals 15 residues. The CDR3 nucleotides read TGCGCCAGCAGCTCGACAACTTACTCTGGAAACACCATATATTTT. It codes for CASSSTTYSGNTIYF.

The chain has TRBV11-2 and TRBJ1-4, with D perhaps matching TRBD1 (5 bases). The germline V gene encodes CDR1 SGHAT and CDR2 FQNNGV. This CDR3 is built from 16 residues. The V and J ends lost 7 bases and 8 bases respectively, with 23 bases between them. The CDR3 region is CASNSRGLAGREKLFF. In DNA, the CDR3 is TGTGCCAGCAACTCCCGGGGCCTAGCTGGGAGGGAAAAACTGTTTTTT.

The CDR3 reads CASSYSHGQHTGELFF. CDR3 DNA sequence: TGTGCCAGCAGTTACTCTCACGGACAACACACCGGGGAGCTGTTTTTT. J is TRBJ2-2 and V is TRBV6-5; maybe TRBD1 (5 bases). The germline V gene has CDR1 MNHEY and CDR2 SVGAGI. Deletions cut 0 bases from V and 3 bases from J, with 11 bases between. This CDR3 contains 16 residues.

The chain has TRBV27 and TRBJ2-5; TRBD1 might be the D (6 bases). Trimming stripped 6 bases from V and 5 bases from J, with 16 bases between. Germline V CDR1 and CDR2: MNHEY, SMNVEV (reference sequence). The CDR3 covers 14 residues. CDR3 sequence: CASSPFTGMETQYF. Here the CDR3 DNA reads TGTGCCAGCAGCCCCTTTACAGGGATGGAGACCCAGTACTTC.

The V and J genes are TRBV19 and TRBJ1-5; D unclear. The CDR3 is made up of 13 amino acids. Between the trimmed V and J ends, which lost 5 bases and 0 bases, there was a span of 5 bases. Germline CDR1 is LNHDA and CDR2 is SQIVND (reference sequence). CDR3 in DNA: TGTGCCAGTAGTCGGGGTAGCAATCAGCCCCAGCATTTT. Translating gives CASSRGSNQPQHF.

The chain employs TRBV7-9 and TRBJ2-7; the D is unclear. The CDR3 contains 12 residues. V was trimmed by 4 bases and J by 3 bases, leaving 7 bases between them. Germline CDR1 SEHNR, CDR2 FQNEAQ (reference sequence). The CDR3 DNA reads as TGTGCCAGCAGCTCTGACTTCTACGAGCAGTACTTC. This encodes CASSSDFYEQYF.

The chain has TRBV7-8 and TRBJ2-7, with 8 positions matching TRBD2. After removal of 5 bases from V and 3 bases from J, the junction contained 9 bases not matched to a gene. CDR1 is SGHVS, CDR2 FQNEAQ, per germline. This CDR3 comprises 15 residues. In DNA form, the CDR3 reads TGTGCCAGCAGCCCCCCGGGACTAGAGGACTACGAGCAGTACTTC. Protein product: CASSPPGLEDYEQYF.

This clone showed up just a few times. This chain links TRBV29-1 with TRBJ2-1; 8 bases match TRBD1. The germline gives CDR1 SQVTM, CDR2 ANQGSEA. Trimming cost V 5 bases and J 7 bases; bases outside gene matches: 13. The CDR3 runs 15 residues. CDR3 nucleotides: TGCAGCGTTAGGACAGGGTTTTTCGGTATGAATGAGCAGTTCTTC. Protein: CSVRTGFFGMNEQFF.

This chain links TRBV7-2 with TRBJ2-7, with D perhaps TRBD2 (5 bases). The CDR3 length is 15 residues. Germline V gene sequence: CDR1 SGHTA, CDR2 FQGNSA. V lost 2 bases to trimming and J lost 0 bases, with 11 bases between them. CDR3 nucleotides: TGTGCCAGCAGCTTACGGCGGGTTGACTCCTACGAGCAGTACTTC. Its translation: CASSLRRVDSYEQYF.

This sequence joins TRBV6-5 and TRBJ2-1, with D possibly TRBD2 on 5 matching bases. Germline CDR1 is MNHEY and CDR2 is SVGAGI. V was pared by 0 bases and J by 5 bases, with 14 bases between. The CDR3 has 16 amino acids. The CDR3 is CASSYSRAPGDNEQFF. CDR3 sequence (DNA): TGTGCCAGCAGTTACTCGAGGGCCCCCGGGGACAATGAGCAGTTCTTC.